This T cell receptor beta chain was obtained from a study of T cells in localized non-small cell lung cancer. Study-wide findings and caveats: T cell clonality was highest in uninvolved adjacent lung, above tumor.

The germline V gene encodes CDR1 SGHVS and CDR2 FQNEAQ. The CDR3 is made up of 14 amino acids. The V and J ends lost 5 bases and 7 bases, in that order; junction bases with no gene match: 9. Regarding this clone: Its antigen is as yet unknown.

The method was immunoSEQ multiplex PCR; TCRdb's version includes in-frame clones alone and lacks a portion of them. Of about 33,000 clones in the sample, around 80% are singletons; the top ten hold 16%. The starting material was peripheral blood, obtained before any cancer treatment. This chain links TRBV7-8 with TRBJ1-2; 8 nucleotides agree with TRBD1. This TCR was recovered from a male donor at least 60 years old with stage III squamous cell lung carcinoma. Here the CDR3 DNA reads TGTGCCAGCAGCGCCTATCAGGGGGCAATTGGCTACACCTTC. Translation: CASSAYQGAIGYTF.